The clone carrying this T cell receptor beta chain was picked up one time. From germline, CDR1 is MGHRA and CDR2 YSYEKL. This CDR3 is 16 amino acids long. The V gene lost 2 bases and the J gene lost 0 bases, with 11 bases spanning the gap. The data were taken from a study of blood T cell repertoires in COVID-19. Study overall: The United States, Italy and Spain supplied acute and convalescent COVID-19 samples. In each case, the material was cDNA or gDNA derived from T cells, B-cell-depleted T cells, or PBMCs.

Per the original data handling: For nucleated cells, counts were estimated from reference gene primer amplification. Here immunoSEQ multiplex PCR was the method, and the copy in TCRdb shows in-frame clones only, minus some. Clone size and V and J calls were adopted from that table, with D and trimming inferred from the DNA. This sample carries roughly 160,000 clones, around 86% of them seen once, and the ten largest clones take 0.99%. What was sequenced was peripheral blood. The receptor's source is a man aged 18 to 29 with acute or convalescent COVID-19. The chain carries TRBV4-1 and TRBJ1-3; tentative D call: TRBD1 (6 bases). CDR3 in DNA: TGCGCCAGCAGCCAACGGGACACTATCTCTGGAAACACCATATATTTT. Protein: CASSQRDTISGNTIYF.